This TCR beta chain came from a study of CD8 T cells in Susac syndrome. After extraction with the RNeasy kit, roughly 0.45 to 1 ug of the RNA was reverse transcribed using random hexamers. A single record per CDR3 protein comes from TCRdb applying MiXCR to the immunoSEQ multiplex PCR reads. Of some 200,000 distinct CDR3 sequences in the sample, nearly 95% were seen once. Trimming removed 5 bases at V and 3 bases at J, with 17 bases between. The CDR3 has 16 residues. Germline lookup yields CDR1 LNHDA and CDR2 SQIVND (reference sequence). The sequenced target, TCR beta, came from blood CD8+ and CD4+ T cells. TEMRA cells were FACS-enriched and CD8+ and CD4+ T cells negatively isolated.

This clonotype originated in a human donor with multiple sclerosis. Sequenced material: CD4+ T cells from PBMCs. The gene calls are TRBV19 and TRBJ1-5; D may be TRBD1 (5 bases). The CDR3 here is CASSRTGTANNQPQHF. For the CDR3, the DNA is TGTGCCAGTAGTCGGACCGGGACCGCAAACAATCAGCCCCAGCATTTT.